The sample holds a few counts of the clone carrying this T cell receptor beta chain. The antigen is undetermined. Sample time point: baseline, week 1 (first vaccination visit). Sample treatment: pre-vaccination baseline after standard-of-care therapy. Each of the donors came in with new WHO grade 3 or 4 astrocytomas that were IDH1-mutant and ATRX-lost. This table comes from immunoSEQ multiplex PCR, and its TCRdb copy is limited to in-frame clones, with some not included. The table lists 50,000 to 75,000 clones, 80% to 95% of them singletons, with about 2.5% in the top ten. The sample is drawn from a study of a mutant IDH1 vaccine in newly diagnosed glioma. Study results and limitations: Apparently, pseudoprogression bore no relation to changes among the top peripheral T cell clonotypes.

Per germline, CDR1 MGHRA and CDR2 YSYEKL. This CDR3 region has 14 residues. V lost 4 bases and J lost 5; bases outside the gene matches: 5. The source material was PBMCs, sampled from a glioma patient treated with radiotherapy, temozolomide or both. The genes are TRBV4-1 and TRBJ1-1; 9 nucleotides match TRBD1. The sequence was collected from a man in his fifties with glioma. Written as DNA, the CDR3 is TGCGCCAGCAGCCCACAGGGGGCTGGGACTGAAGCTTTCTTT. This translates into CASSPQGAGTEAFF.